A few counts support the clone carrying this T cell receptor beta chain. Per the germline V gene, CDR1 is PRHDT and CDR2 is FYEKMQ (reference sequence). The CDR3 sequence is 13 residues long. V lost 3 bases and J 4 bases, leaving 10 bases between the germline ends. The source of the sample is a study of blood T cells in healthy people across ages. Study-level background: In model experiments, template switching was able to capture about one barcoded beta molecule for every two T cells that were present.

Healthy individuals of Caucasian origin from Russia, aged about 6 to 100, served as donors. A second PCR of 7 to 11 cycles used a sample-barcoded 5' primer and a J-beta primer mix. TCRdb re-called the 5' RACE reads with MiXCR, one entry per CDR3 protein. Of about 1.5 million distinct CDR3 sequences in the sample, 35% to 45% are singletons; the top ten hold over 3.5%. The clonotype was recovered from a woman between 18 and 30 years old in good health. The chain couples TRBV13 to TRBJ2-7; D may be TRBD1 or TRBD2 (5 bases each). Sequenced input: blood. This CDR3 reads CASSLGTWYEQYF. CDR3 nucleotide sequence: TGTGCCAGCAGCTTGGGGACCTGGTACGAGCAGTACTTC.